Sequencing of this T cell receptor beta chain was carried out in a study of blood T cells in healthy people across ages. This clonotype was picked up a small number of times. The antigen remains undetermined. The germline V gene encodes CDR1 MNHEY and CDR2 SVGEGT. V was trimmed by 2 bases and J by 1 base, leaving 9 bases between them. The CDR3 totals 15 residues. Study outcomes and limitations: Per million T cells, the diversity of TCR beta decreased roughly linearly as age advanced.

Sample donors were healthy Caucasian individuals that came from Russia, aged roughly 6 to 90. Samples each had at least 5 micrograms of total RNA extracted. Using a J-beta primer mix together with a sample-barcoded 5' primer, a second PCR was run for about 7 to 12 cycles. Each of the samples gave a minimum of 2.5 million paired-end reads that contained CDR3. TCRdb re-called the 5' RACE reads through MiXCR, storing one row per CDR3 protein. The sample has hundreds of thousands of distinct CDR3 sequences, around 26% seen once; the top ten hold 15% to 20%. The sequenced sample consisted of blood. This chain connects TRBV6-2 or TRBV6-3 to TRBJ2-1, with D unresolved. This TCR derives from a woman of 80 years or more in good health. The CDR3 DNA reads TGTGCCAGCAGTTACGCAGGAACATCCTACAATGAGCAGTTCTTC. Translation: CASSYAGTSYNEQFF.